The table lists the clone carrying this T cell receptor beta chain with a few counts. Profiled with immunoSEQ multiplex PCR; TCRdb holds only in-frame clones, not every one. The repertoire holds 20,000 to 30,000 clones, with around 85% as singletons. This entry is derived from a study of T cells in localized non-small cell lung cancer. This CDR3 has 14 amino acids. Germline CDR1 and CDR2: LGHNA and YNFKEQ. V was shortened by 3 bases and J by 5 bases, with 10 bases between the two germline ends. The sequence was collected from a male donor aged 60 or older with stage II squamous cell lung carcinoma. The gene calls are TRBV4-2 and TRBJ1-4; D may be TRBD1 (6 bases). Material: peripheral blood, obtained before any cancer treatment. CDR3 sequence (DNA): TGTGCCAGCAGCCAGGACAGATTCAATGAAAAACTGTTTTTT. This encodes CASSQDRFNEKLFF.